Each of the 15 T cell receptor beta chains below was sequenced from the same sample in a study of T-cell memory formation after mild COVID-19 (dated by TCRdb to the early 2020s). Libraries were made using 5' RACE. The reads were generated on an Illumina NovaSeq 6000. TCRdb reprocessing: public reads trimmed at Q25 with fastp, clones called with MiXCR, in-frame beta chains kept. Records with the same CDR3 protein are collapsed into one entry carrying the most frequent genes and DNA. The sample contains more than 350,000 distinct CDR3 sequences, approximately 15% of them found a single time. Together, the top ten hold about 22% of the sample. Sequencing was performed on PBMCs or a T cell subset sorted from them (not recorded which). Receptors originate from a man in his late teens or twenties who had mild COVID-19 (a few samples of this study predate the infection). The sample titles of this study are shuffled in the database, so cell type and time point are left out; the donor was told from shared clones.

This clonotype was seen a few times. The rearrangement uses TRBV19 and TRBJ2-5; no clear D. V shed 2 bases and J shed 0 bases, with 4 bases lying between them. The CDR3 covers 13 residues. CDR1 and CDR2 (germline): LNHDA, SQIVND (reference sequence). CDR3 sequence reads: CASSIMYQETQYF. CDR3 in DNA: TGTGCCAGTAGTATAATGTACCAAGAGACCCAGTACTTC.

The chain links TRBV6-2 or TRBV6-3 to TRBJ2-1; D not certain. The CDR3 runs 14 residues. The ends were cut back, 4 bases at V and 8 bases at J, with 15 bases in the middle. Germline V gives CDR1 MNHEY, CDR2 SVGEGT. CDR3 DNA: TGTGCCAGCAGTTCTCCCACTGGCCTCCATGAGCAGTTCTTC. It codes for CASSSPTGLHEQFF.

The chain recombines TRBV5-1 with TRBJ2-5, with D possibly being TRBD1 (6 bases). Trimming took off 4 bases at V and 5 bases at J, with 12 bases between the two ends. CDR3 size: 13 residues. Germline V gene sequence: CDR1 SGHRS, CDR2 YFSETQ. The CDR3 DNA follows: TGCGCCAGCAGCGGGGGCGAGGGGGAGACCCAGTACTTC. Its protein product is CASSGGEGETQYF. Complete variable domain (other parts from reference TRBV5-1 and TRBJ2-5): KAGVTQTPRYLIKTRGQQVTLSCSPISGHRSVSWYQQTPGQGLQFLFEYFSETQRNKGNFPGRFSGRQFSNSRSEMNVSTLELGDSALYLCASSGGEGETQYFGPGTRLLVL.

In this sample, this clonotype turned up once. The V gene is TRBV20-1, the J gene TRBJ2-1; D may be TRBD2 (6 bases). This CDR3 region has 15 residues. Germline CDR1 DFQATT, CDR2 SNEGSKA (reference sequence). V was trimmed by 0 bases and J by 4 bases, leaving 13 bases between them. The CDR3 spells CSAREGRRVYNEQFF. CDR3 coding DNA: TGCAGTGCTAGAGAGGGTAGGAGGGTTTACAATGAGCAGTTCTTC.

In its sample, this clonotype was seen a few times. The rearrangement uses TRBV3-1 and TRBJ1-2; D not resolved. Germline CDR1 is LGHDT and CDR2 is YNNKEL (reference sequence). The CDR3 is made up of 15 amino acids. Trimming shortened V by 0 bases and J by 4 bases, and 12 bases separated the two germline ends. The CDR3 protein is CASSQDVHSFYGYTF. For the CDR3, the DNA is TGTGCCAGCAGCCAAGATGTACACTCTTTCTATGGCTACACCTTC.

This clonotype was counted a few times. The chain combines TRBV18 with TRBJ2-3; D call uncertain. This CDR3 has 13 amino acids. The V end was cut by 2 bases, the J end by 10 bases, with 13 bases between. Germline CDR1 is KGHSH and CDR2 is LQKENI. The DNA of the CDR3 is TGTGCCAGCTCACCATTCGATATTAATCCGCAGTATTTT. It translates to CASSPFDINPQYF.

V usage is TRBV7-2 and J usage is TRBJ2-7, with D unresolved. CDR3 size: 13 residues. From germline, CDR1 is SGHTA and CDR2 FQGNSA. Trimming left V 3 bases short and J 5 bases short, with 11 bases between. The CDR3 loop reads CASSLAGFNEQYF. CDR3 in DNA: TGTGCCAGCAGCTTGGCAGGATTTAACGAGCAGTACTTC.

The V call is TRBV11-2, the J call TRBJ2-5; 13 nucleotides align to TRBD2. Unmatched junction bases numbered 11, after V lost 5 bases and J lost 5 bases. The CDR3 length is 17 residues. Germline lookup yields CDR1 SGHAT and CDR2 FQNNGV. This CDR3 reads CASSPRLAGGGWETQYF. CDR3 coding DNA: TGTGCCAGCAGCCCTCGACTAGCGGGGGGAGGTTGGGAGACCCAGTACTTC.

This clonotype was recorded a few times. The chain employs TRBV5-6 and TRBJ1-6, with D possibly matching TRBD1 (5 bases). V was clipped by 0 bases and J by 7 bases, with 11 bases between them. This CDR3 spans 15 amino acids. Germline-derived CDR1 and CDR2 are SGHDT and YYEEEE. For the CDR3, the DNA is TGTGCCAGCAGCTTGGGACCATGGGGGAATTCACCCCTCCACTTT. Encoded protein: CASSLGPWGNSPLHF.

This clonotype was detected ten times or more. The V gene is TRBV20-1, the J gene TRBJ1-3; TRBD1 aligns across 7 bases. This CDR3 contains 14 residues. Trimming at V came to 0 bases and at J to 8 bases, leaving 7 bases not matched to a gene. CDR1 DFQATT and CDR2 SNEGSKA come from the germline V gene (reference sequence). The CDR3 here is CSARDQEGGHTIYF. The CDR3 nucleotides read TGCAGTGCTAGAGATCAAGAAGGGGGCCACACCATATATTTT.

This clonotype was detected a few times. In nucleotides, the CDR3 is TGTGCCAGCAGCCGAGGTGAAATCCAAGAGACCCAGTACTTC. Encoded protein: CASSRGEIQETQYF. The J gene is TRBJ2-5, the V gene TRBV7-9; the D is unclear. CDR1 SEHNR and CDR2 FQNEAQ come from the germline V gene (reference sequence). V was cut by 5 bases and J by 1 base, with 11 bases left in between. The CDR3 loop spans 14 amino acids.

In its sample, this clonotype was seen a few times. CDR3 nucleotides: TGCGCCAGCAGCCAACCCTCGGGGGGGCGAGGAAACATTCAGTACTTC. It specifies CASSQPSGGRGNIQYF. The rearrangement uses TRBV4-1 and TRBJ2-4, with 8 bases matching TRBD2. V shed 2 bases, J shed 6 bases, and the junction held 9 bases outside the gene matches. The germline V gene encodes CDR1 MGHRA and CDR2 YSYEKL. The CDR3 runs 16 residues.

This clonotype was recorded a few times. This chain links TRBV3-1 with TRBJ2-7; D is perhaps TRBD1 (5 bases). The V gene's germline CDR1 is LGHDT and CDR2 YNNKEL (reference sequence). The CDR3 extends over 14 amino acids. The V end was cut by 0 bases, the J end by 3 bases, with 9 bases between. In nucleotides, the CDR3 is TGTGCCAGCAGCCAAGATTCAGGGTACTACGAGCAGTACTTC. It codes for CASSQDSGYYEQYF.

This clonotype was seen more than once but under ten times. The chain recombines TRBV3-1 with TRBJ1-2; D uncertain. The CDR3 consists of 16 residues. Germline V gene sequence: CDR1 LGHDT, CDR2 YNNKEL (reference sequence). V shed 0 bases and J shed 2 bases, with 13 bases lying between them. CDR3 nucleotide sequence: TGTGCCAGCAGCCAAGATCGTTGGGCGGGGAACTATGGCTACACCTTC. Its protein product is CASSQDRWAGNYGYTF. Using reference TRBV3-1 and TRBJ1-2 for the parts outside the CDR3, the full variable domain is DTAVSQTPKYLVTQMGNDKSIKCEQNLGHDTMYWYKQDSKKFLKIMFSYNNKELIINETVPNRFSPKSPDKAHLNLHINSLELGDSAVYFCASSQDRWAGNYGYTFGSGTRLTVV.

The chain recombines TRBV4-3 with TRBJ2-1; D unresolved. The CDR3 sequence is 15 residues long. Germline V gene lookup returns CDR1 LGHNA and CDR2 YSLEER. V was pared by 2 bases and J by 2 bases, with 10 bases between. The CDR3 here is CASSQRVAPYNEQFF. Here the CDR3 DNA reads TGCGCCAGCAGCCAACGGGTTGCGCCCTACAATGAGCAGTTCTTC.